This is a list of T cell receptor beta chains from one sample in a study of OX40 agonist ivuxolimab in advanced cancers. The table came from immunoSEQ multiplex PCR; TCRdb's copy has only in-frame clones and leaves some out. Among about 64,000 clones listed, more than 80% were seen once. Specimen: CD4+ or CD8+ T cells sorted from blood, collected in a trial of the OX40 agonist ivuxolimab. The source is an adult with an advanced solid tumor such as melanoma, head and neck, liver or kidney cancer. The CDR3 runs from the conserved cysteine through the conserved F or W. Fields, in order: J gene, V gene, clone size, D gene, CDR3 DNA, CDR3 protein. The D gene is left open where the match is weak. Size is stated for part of the rows, as once, few or many counts, or as a class when the clone is expanded.

TRBJ2-3	TRBV7-3	-	-	TGTGCCAGCAGCTTAATTGGCGGACGCGGAGGCACAGATACGCAGTATTTT	CASSLIGGRGGTDTQYF
TRBJ2-1	TRBV7-9	-	-	TGTGCCAGCAGCTCCCCCCTGGACCGAAATGAGCAGTTCTTC	CASSSPLDRNEQFF
TRBJ1-1	TRBV27	-	-	TGTGCCAGCAGCCGCTCAGTGAACACTGAAGCTTTCTTT	CASSRSVNTEAFF
TRBJ1-2	TRBV7-6	once	-	TGTGCCAGCAGCTTAAGTTCGGCAGGGGTACAAGGCTACACCTTC	CASSLSSAGVQGYTF
TRBJ2-7	TRBV9	few	-	TGTGCCAGCAGCGTAGGTGGTAGCGGCTACGAGCAGTACTTC	CASSVGGSGYEQYF
TRBJ2-3	TRBV2	once	-	TGTGCCAGCAGTGGCGGCTACACAGATACGCAGTATTTT	CASSGGYTDTQYF
TRBJ2-1	TRBV29-1	-	-	TGCAGCGTCAAGACAGATTACTACAATGAGCAGTTCTTC	CSVKTDYYNEQFF
TRBJ2-7	TRBV11-2	-	-	TGTGCCAGCAGCTTAGACCCAGCGGGCTACGAGCAGTACTTC	CASSLDPAGYEQYF
TRBJ2-1	TRBV6-5	-	-	TGTGCCAGCAGTGAAGACAGTCACAATGAGCAGTTCTTC	CASSEDSHNEQFF
TRBJ2-7	TRBV14	-	TRBD1	TGTGCCAGCAGCCAACTAAGGACAGGCTACGAGCAGTACTTC	CASSQLRTGYEQYF
TRBJ2-7	TRBV11-2	-	-	TGTGCCAGCAGCTTCGTGGGAGCCCCCGAGCAGTACTTC	CASSFVGAPEQYF
TRBJ2-1	TRBV15	once	-	TGTGCCACCAGCAGGGACCCTGAGCCTCGGATTATGGATGAGCAGTTCTTC	CATSRDPEPRIMDEQFF
TRBJ2-2	TRBV7-6	-	-	TGTGCCAGCAGCATGGGGGCAGGGGCCACCGGGGAGCTGTTTTTT	CASSMGAGATGELFF
TRBJ2-5	TRBV7-9	-	TRBD1	TGTGCCAGCAGCTTAGGCGGACAGGGACAAGAGACCCAGTACTTC	CASSLGGQGQETQYF
TRBJ2-2	TRBV2	-	-	TGTGCCAGCAGTGATGGGAGGGGGTCGGCCCTGACCGGGGAGCTGTTTTTT	CASSDGRGSALTGELFF
TRBJ1-5	TRBV25-1	-	TRBD1	TGTGCCATCCCGACAGGGGTAAGTCAGCCCCAGCATTTT	CAIPTGVSQPQHF
TRBJ2-7	TRBV5-4	once	TRBD2	TGTGCCAGCAGCTTTTTACGGGGGGACTCCTACGAGCAGTACTTC	CASSFLRGDSYEQYF